This note documents a single TCR beta chain sequence. This sample is drawn from a study of cytomegalovirus exposure and HLA in healthy donors. Primers included in the PCR were 60 Vbeta and 13 Jbeta primers. TCRdb keeps only in-frame clones here, not all; method: immunoSEQ multiplex PCR. The sample lists about 110,000 clones; over 75% were seen once. CDR1 is PRHDT, CDR2 FYEKMQ, per germline (reference sequence). CDR3 size: 13 residues. The J segment lost 10 bases and the V segment lost 3 bases, leaving 3 bases of the junction unmatched. The sequence came from a man aged 30-40 years in good health and CMV-seropositive. This chain uses TRBV13 with TRBJ1-4; 9 bases agree with TRBD1. Input material: PBMCs. The DNA of the CDR3 is TGTGCCAGCAGCTTGGGACAGGGTGGAAAACTGTTTTTT. Translation: CASSLGQGGKLFF.